Listed below are T cell receptor beta chains from one sample, sequenced in a study of a mutant IDH1 vaccine in newly diagnosed glioma. Which antigens these TCRs recognize remains unknown. The method was immunoSEQ multiplex PCR; TCRdb's version includes in-frame clones alone and lacks a portion of them. The sample contains approximately 30,000 clones, around 80% of which appear only once. The specimen comprised PBMCs, sampled from a glioma patient whose treatment included an IDH1 peptide vaccine. These receptors originate from a woman between 25 and 40 years old with glioma. Both conserved end residues are part of each CDR3. Each record gives: J gene, clone size, D gene, V gene, CDR3 DNA, CDR3 protein. D genes are given only for firm matches. Rows give clone size only sometimes, using once, few, many, or a class for an expanded clone.

TRBJ1-1,NA,NA,TRBV4-1,TGCGCCAGCAGCCAAGTGTGGGAGAACACTGAAGCTTTCTTT,CASSQVWENTEAFF
TRBJ2-7,NA,NA,TRBV6-5,TGTGCCAGCAGTTACTCGAGGGGGGGGCCTAGCGAGCAGTACTTC,CASSYSRGGPSEQYF
TRBJ1-4,NA,NA,TRBV30,TGTGCCTGGAGTGTTTTTGGGGGGACTAATGAAAAACTGTTTTTT,CAWSVFGGTNEKLFF
TRBJ1-1,NA,NA,TRBV9,TGTGCCAGCAGCGCACCGTCGGGGGGCAACACTGAAGCTTTCTTT,CASSAPSGGNTEAFF
TRBJ2-2,NA,NA,TRBV5-1,TGCGCCAGCAGCACCACGGACAGCCCCGGCGGGGAGCTGTTTTTT,CASSTTDSPGGELFF
TRBJ2-7,NA,NA,TRBV4-2,TGTGCCAGCAGCCAAGCGGGGGGCCCCCTCCACGAGCAGTACTTC,CASSQAGGPLHEQYF
TRBJ2-7,NA,TRBD2,TRBV5-3,TGTGCCAGAAGCTTGAGAGGAGTAGCGGGGGCGCACGAGCAGTACTTC,CARSLRGVAGAHEQYF
TRBJ1-2,NA,NA,TRBV19,TGTGCCAGTAGGGACCCGGGCTATGGCTACACCTTC,CASRDPGYGYTF
TRBJ2-7,NA,NA,TRBV27,TGTGCCGGATACGAGCAGTACTTC,CAGYEQYF
TRBJ1-4,few,TRBD1,TRBV5-1,TGCGCCAGCAGCCTTACAGGGGCAACTAATGAAAAACTGTTTTTT,CASSLTGATNEKLFF
TRBJ1-3,NA,NA,TRBV10-3,TGTGCCATCAGTGAGCTATGGGACGGTCCGCTAGGAAACACCATATATTTT,CAISELWDGPLGNTIYF
TRBJ2-1,NA,TRBD2,TRBV7-2,TGTGCCAGCAGCTACAGCGGGGGGGACAATGAGCAGTTCTTC,CASSYSGGDNEQFF
TRBJ1-6,NA,TRBD1,TRBV6-6,TGTGCCAGCAGTTACTCGGTGACAGGGGATAATTCACCCCTCCACTTT,CASSYSVTGDNSPLHF
TRBJ2-6,NA,NA,TRBV6-6,TGTGCCAGCACCGGCCGCTCTGGGGCCAACGTCCTGACTTTC,CASTGRSGANVLTF
TRBJ1-6,NA,NA,TRBV5-1,TGCGCCAGCAGCTTTGGCGGGGTTGGTTCACCCCTCCACTTT,CASSFGGVGSPLHF
TRBJ2-2,NA,NA,TRBV2,TGTGCCAGCAGTGGCGGCAGAGTATTACCCGGGGAGCTGTTTTTT,CASSGGRVLPGELFF
TRBJ2-5,NA,NA,TRBV5-1,TGCGCCAGCAGCTTGGACCTACACCAAGAGACCCAGTACTTC,CASSLDLHQETQYF
TRBJ1-1,NA,NA,TRBV29-1,TGCAGCGTTGAGCAGGGCGCGGCTGAAGCTTTCTTT,CSVEQGAAEAFF
TRBJ1-4,NA,TRBD1,TRBV7-9,TGTGCCAGCAGCTCTCGGACAGGGGAGGATGAAAAACTGTTTTTT,CASSSRTGEDEKLFF
TRBJ1-1,NA,NA,TRBV6-5,TGTGCCAGCAGCAACTATACTCCTGAAGCTTTCTTT,CASSNYTPEAFF
TRBJ2-2,NA,NA,TRBV6-1,TGTGCCAGCACCATTAGCTCGATAAACACCGGGGAGCTGTTTTTT,CASTISSINTGELFF
TRBJ1-4,NA,NA,TRBV2,TGTGCCAGCGGGGGAAGAGCTAATGAAAAACTGTTTTTT,CASGGRANEKLFF
TRBJ2-5,NA,TRBD2,TRBV19,TGTGCCAGTAGCCTTAGCGGGGGGGCCGCTCAGACCCAGTACTTC,CASSLSGGAAQTQYF
TRBJ1-1,NA,NA,TRBV27,TGTGCCAGCAGCTCTTGGGGGATGCCTGAAGCTTTCTTT,CASSSWGMPEAFF
TRBJ2-7,once,NA,TRBV11-3,TGTGCCAGCAGCTGGATCCCCGGCGGCGAGCAGTACTTC,CASSWIPGGEQYF
TRBJ2-7,once,NA,TRBV6-5,TGTGCCAGCAGTCCTCAGCCGGGGTCACTCTACGAGCAGTACTTC,CASSPQPGSLYEQYF
TRBJ2-7,NA,NA,TRBV2,TGTGCCAGCAGTCTCCGCCGGGAGCAGTACTTC,CASSLRREQYF
TRBJ1-1,NA,NA,TRBV19,TGTGCCAGTTCATATTACCAGAACACTGAAGCTTTCTTT,CASSYYQNTEAFF
TRBJ1-4,NA,NA,TRBV5-1,TGCGCCAGCAGCTTGGTTGCTCAAAATGAAAAACTGTTTTTT,CASSLVAQNEKLFF
TRBJ2-7,NA,TRBD1,TRBV6-6,TGTGCCAGCAGACCTCCCGGGACAGGGTCCAACGAGCAGTACTTC,CASRPPGTGSNEQYF
TRBJ1-4,NA,NA,TRBV9,TGTGCCAGCAGCGTAGATTTGGGGGACACTAATGAAAAACTGTTTTTT,CASSVDLGDTNEKLFF
TRBJ2-2,NA,NA,TRBV30,TGTGCCTGGAGTGTGTCGGGGCGCGGCGGGGAGCTGTTTTTT,CAWSVSGRGGELFF
TRBJ2-7,NA,TRBD1,TRBV5-1,TGCGCCAGCAGCTTGGAGACAGGGGCCTACGAGCAGTACTTC,CASSLETGAYEQYF
TRBJ2-7,NA,NA,TRBV5-1,TGCGCCAGCAGCTTGGGTAGGGTTGGACACGAGCAGTACTTC,CASSLGRVGHEQYF
TRBJ1-1,NA,NA,TRBV5-1,TGCGCCAGCAGCTTAAGGGTTCGGGACACTGAAGCTTTCTTT,CASSLRVRDTEAFF
TRBJ2-2,NA,NA,TRBV19,TGTGCCAGTAATGGGCTAGCGATGAACACCGGGGAGCTGTTTTTT,CASNGLAMNTGELFF
TRBJ2-1,NA,NA,TRBV5-1,TGCGCCAGCAGCTTGGGCGGGGCCTACAATGAGCAGTTCTTC,CASSLGGAYNEQFF
TRBJ2-7,NA,NA,TRBV5-6,TGTGCCAGCACCCAGGGCCAAGGGTACGAGCAGTACTTC,CASTQGQGYEQYF
TRBJ1-2,once,TRBD1,TRBV2,TGTGCCAGCAGTGTCGGGACAGGGAATGGCTACACCTTC,CASSVGTGNGYTF
TRBJ1-1,NA,NA,TRBV6-4,TGTGCCAGCAGTTTAGGGGCCTACACTGAAGCTTTCTTT,CASSLGAYTEAFF
TRBJ2-7,NA,TRBD1,TRBV2,TGTGCCAGCAGTCGGACAGGAGACTCCTACGAGCAGTACTTC,CASSRTGDSYEQYF
TRBJ1-5,NA,NA,TRBV19,TGTGCCAGTAGTGTGGAAAGGGGCAATCAGCCCCAGCATTTT,CASSVERGNQPQHF
TRBJ1-2,NA,NA,TRBV9,TGTGCCAGCAGCGTAGGAGACCTGCCCCTCTATGGCTACACCTTC,CASSVGDLPLYGYTF
TRBJ1-2,NA,NA,TRBV27,TGTGCCAGCAAGGAGACCAATGGAGGCTACACCTTC,CASKETNGGYTF
TRBJ2-3,NA,NA,TRBV29-1,TGCAGCGTTGAACCTTCTAGCACAGATACGCAGTATTTT,CSVEPSSTDTQYF
TRBJ1-2,once,NA,TRBV5-6,TGTGCCAGCAGTCTCGGGGGGTTGGATGGCTACACCTTC,CASSLGGLDGYTF
TRBJ2-1,NA,NA,TRBV4-2,TGTGCCAGCAGCCAACGCGGGACACGGTCCAATGAGCAGTTCTTC,CASSQRGTRSNEQFF
TRBJ2-1,NA,NA,TRBV2,TGTGCCAGCTCCCGAAACTACGGTGAGCAGTTCTTC,CASSRNYGEQFF
TRBJ1-2,NA,NA,TRBV7-9,TGTGCCAGCAGCTTGAGGCTAGCTAACTATGGCTACACCTTC,CASSLRLANYGYTF
TRBJ2-7,NA,NA,TRBV19,TGTGCCAGTAGTATACGGACCGGCGCCGTGGGTGAGCAGTACTTC,CASSIRTGAVGEQYF
TRBJ2-2,NA,NA,TRBV14,TGTGCCAGCAGCCTGCCTGGACGGGGCGGGGAGCTGTTTTTT,CASSLPGRGGELFF
TRBJ1-1,NA,NA,TRBV19,TGTGCCAGTAGCTCAGCCGTAGGGGGCACTGAAGCTTTCTTT,CASSSAVGGTEAFF
TRBJ1-5,NA,NA,TRBV29-1,TGCAGCGTTGTCCCTGGAAGCAATCAGCCCCAGCATTTT,CSVVPGSNQPQHF
TRBJ2-7,NA,TRBD1,TRBV6-5,TGTGCCAGCAGGCGGGGACAGGGACTCGAGCAGTACTTC,CASRRGQGLEQYF
TRBJ1-6,NA,TRBD1,TRBV6-4,TGTGCCAGCAGTGACGGGACAGGCAATAATTCACCCCTCCACTTT,CASSDGTGNNSPLHF